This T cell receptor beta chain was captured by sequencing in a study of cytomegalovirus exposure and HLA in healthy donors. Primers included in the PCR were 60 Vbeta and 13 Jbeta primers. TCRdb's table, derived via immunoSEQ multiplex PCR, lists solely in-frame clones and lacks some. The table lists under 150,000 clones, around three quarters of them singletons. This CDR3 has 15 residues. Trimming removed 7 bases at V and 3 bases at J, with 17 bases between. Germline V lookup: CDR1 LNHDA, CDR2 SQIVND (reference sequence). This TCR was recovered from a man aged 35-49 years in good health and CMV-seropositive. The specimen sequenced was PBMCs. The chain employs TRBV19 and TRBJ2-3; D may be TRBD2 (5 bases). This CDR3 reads CASTAGRGRTDTQYF. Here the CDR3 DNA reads TGTGCCAGTACGGCAGGACGGGGTAGGACAGATACGCAGTATTTT.